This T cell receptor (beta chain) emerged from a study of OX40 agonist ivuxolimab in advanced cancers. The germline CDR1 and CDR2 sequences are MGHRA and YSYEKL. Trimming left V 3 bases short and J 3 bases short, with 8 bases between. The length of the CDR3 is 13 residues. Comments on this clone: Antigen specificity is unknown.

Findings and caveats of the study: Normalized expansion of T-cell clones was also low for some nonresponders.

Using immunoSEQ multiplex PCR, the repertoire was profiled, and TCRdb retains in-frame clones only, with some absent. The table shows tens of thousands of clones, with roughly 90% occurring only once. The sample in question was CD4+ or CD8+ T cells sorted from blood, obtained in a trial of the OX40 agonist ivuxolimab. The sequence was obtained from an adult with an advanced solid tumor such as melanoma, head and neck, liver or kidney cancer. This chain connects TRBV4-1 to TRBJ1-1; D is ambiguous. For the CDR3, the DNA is TGCGCCAGCAGCCATATAGGCTACACTGAAGCTTTCTTT. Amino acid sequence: CASSHIGYTEAFF.